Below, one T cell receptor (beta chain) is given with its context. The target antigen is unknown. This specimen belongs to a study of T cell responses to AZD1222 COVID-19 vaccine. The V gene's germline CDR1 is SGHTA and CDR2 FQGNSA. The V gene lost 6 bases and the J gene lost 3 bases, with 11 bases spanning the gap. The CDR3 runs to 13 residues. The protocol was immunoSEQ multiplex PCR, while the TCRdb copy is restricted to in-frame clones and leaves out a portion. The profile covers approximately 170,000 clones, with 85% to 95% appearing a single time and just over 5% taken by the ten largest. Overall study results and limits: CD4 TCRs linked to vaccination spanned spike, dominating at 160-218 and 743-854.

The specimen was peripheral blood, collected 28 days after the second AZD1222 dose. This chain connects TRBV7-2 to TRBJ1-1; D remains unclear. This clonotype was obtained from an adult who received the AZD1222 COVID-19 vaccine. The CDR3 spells CASRPTMDTEAFF. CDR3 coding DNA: TGTGCCAGCAGACCTACGATGGACACTGAAGCTTTCTTT.